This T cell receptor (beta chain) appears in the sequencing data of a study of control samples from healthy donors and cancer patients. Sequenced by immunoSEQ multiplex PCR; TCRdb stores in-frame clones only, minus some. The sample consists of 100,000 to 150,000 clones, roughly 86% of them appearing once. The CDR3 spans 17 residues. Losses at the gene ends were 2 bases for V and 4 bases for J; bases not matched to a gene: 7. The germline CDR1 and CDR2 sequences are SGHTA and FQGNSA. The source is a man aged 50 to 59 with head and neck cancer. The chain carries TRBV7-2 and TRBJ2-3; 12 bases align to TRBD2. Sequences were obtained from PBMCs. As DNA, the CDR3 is TGTGCCAGCAGCTTAACGCTAGCGGGAGGGGGGGCAGATACGCAGTATTTT. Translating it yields CASSLTLAGGGADTQYF. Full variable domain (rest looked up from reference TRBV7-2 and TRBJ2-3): GAGVSQSPSNKVTEKGKDVELRCDPISGHTALYWYRQSLGQGLEFLIYFQGNSAPDKSGLPSDRFSAERTGGSVSTLTIQRTQQEDSAVYLCASSLTLAGGGADTQYFGPGTRLTVL.